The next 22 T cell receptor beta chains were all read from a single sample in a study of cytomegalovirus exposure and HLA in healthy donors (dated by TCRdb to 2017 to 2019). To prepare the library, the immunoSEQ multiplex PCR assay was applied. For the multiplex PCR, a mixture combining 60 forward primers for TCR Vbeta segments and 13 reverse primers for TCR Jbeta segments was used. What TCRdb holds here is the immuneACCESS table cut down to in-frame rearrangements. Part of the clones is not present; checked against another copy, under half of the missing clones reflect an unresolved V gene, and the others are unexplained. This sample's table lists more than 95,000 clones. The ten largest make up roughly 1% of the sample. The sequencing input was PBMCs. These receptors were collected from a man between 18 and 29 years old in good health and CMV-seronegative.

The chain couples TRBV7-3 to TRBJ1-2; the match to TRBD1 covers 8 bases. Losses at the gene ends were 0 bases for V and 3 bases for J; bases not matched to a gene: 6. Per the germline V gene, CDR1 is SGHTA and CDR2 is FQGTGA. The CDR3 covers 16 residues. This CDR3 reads CASSLTATGGDYGYTF. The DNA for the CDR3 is TGTGCCAGCAGCTTAACTGCTACAGGGGGAGACTATGGCTACACCTTC.

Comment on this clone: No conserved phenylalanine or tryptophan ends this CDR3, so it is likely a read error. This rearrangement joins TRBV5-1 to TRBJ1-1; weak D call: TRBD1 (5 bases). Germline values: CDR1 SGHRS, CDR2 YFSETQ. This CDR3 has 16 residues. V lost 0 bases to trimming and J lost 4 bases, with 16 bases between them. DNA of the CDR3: TGCGCCAGCAGCTTGGCCCCGGCGGGGGGAAGCACTGAAGCTTTCCTT. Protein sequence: CASSLAPAGGSTEAFL.

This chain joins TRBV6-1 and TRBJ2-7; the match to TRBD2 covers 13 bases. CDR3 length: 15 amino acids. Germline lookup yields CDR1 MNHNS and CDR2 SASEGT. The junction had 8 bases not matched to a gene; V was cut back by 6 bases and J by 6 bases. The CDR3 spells CASSVRTSGSFEQYF. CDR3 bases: TGTGCCAGCAGCGTAAGGACTAGCGGGAGTTTCGAGCAGTACTTC.

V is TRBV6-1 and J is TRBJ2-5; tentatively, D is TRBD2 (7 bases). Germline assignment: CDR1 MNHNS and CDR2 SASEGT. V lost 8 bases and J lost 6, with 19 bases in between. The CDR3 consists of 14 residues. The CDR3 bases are TGTGCCAGCTGGCTCGGGGGGCCCAGGAAGACCCAGTACTTC. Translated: CASWLGGPRKTQYF.

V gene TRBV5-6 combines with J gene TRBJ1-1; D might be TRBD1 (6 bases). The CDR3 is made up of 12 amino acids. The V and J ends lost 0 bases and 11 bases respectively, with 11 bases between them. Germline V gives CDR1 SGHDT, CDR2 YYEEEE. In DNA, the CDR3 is TGTGCCAGCAGCTTGGTACAGGGTAGGGCTTTCTTT. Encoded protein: CASSLVQGRAFF.

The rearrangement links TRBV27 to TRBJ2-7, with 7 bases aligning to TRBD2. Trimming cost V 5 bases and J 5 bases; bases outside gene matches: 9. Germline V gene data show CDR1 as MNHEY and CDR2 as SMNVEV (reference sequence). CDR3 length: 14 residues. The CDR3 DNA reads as TGTGCCAGCAGTATGCGGGAGCGGGACCACGAGCAGTACTTC. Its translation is CASSMRERDHEQYF.

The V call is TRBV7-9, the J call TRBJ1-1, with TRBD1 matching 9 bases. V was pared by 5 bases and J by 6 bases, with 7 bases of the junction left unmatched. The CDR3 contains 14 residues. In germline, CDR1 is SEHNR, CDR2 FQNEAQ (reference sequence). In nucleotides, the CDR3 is TGTGCCAGCAGCCCACGGACAGGGGTCCCTGAAGCTTTCTTT. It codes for CASSPRTGVPEAFF.

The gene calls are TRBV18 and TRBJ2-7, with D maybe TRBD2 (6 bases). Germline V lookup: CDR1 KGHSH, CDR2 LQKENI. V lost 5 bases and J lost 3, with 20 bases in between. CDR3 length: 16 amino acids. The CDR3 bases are TGTGCCAGCTCATCGATACCAACGGGACTGAGCTACGAGCAGTACTTC. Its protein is CASSSIPTGLSYEQYF.

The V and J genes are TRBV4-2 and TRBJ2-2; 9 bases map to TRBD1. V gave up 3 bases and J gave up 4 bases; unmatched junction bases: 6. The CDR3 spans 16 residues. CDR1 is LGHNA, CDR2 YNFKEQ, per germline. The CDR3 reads CASSQGDRASTGELFF. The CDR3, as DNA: TGTGCCAGCAGCCAGGGGGACAGGGCGAGCACCGGGGAGCTGTTTTTT.

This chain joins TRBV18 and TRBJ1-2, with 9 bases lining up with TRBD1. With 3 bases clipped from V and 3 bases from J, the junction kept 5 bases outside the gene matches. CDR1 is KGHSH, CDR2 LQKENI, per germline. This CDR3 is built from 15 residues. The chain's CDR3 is CASSPRDRVDYGYTF. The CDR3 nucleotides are TGTGCCAGCTCACCTAGGGACAGGGTGGACTATGGCTACACCTTC.

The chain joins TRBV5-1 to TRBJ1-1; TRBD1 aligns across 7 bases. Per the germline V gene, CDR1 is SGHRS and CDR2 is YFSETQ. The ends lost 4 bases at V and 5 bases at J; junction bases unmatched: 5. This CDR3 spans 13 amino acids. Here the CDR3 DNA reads TGCGCCAGCAGCATCGACAGGGAGACTGAAGCTTTCTTT. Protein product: CASSIDRETEAFF.

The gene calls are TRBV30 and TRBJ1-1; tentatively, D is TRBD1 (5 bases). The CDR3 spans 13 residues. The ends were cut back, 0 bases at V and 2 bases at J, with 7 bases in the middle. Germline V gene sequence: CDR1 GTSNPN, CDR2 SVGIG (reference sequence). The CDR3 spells CAWSVRGNTEAFF. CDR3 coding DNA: TGTGCCTGGAGTGTTAGGGGAAACACTGAAGCTTTCTTT.

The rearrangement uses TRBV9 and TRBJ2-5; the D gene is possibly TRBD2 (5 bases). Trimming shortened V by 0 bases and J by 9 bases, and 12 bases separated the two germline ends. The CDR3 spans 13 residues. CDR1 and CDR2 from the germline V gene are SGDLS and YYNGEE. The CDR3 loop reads CASSVGGPAPQYF. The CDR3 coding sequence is TGTGCCAGCAGCGTAGGAGGGCCGGCCCCCCAGTACTTC.

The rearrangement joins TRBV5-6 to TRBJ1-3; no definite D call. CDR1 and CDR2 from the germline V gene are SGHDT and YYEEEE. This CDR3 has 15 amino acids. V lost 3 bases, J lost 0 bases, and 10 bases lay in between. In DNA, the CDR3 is TGTGCCAGCAGCTACCAGATAACCTCTGGAAACACCATATATTTT. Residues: CASSYQITSGNTIYF.

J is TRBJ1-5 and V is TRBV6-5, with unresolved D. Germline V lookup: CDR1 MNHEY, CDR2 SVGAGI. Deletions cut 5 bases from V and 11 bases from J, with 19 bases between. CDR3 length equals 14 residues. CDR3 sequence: CASSELSPREAQHF. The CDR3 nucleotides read TGTGCCAGCAGTGAGTTGTCCCCGCGGGAGGCCCAGCATTTT.

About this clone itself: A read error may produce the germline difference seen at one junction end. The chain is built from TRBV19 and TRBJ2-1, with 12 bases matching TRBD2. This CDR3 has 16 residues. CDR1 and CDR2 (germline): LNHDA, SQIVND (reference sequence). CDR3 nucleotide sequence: TGTGCCGGTAGTTCTAGCGGGGGGGCCATTCGCAATGAGCAGTTCTTC. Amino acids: CAGSSSGGAIRNEQFF.

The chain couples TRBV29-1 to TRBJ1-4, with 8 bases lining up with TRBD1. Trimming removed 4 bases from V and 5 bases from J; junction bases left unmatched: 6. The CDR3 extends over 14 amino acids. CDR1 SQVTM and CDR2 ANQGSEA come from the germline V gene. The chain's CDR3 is CSVVVRTGNEKLFF. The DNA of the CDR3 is TGCAGCGTTGTCGTTCGGACAGGGAATGAAAAACTGTTTTTT.

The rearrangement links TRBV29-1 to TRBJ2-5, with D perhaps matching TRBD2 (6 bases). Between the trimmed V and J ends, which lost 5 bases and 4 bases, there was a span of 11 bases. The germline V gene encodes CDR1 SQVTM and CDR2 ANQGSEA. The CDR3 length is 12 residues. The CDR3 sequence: CSVIGEAETQYF. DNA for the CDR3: TGCAGCGTTATCGGGGAGGCAGAGACCCAGTACTTC.

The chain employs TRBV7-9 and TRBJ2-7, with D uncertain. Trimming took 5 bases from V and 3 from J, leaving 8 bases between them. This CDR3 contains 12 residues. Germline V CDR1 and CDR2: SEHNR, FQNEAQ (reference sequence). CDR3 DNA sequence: TGTGCCAGCAGCCCGCAGGACTACGAGCAGTACTTC. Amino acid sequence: CASSPQDYEQYF. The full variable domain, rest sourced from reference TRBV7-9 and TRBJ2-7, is DTGVSQNPRHKITKRGQNVTFRCDPISEHNRLYWYRQTLGQGPEFLTYFQNEAQLEKSRLLSDRFSAERPKGSFSTLEIQRTEQGDSAMYLCASSPQDYEQYFGPGTRLTVT.

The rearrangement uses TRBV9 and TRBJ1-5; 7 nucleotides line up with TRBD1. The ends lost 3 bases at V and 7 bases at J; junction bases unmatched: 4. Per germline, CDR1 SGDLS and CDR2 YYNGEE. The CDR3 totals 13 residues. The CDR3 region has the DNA TGTGCCAGCAGCGGGGACAGCGGACAGCCCCAGCATTTT. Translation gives CASSGDSGQPQHF.

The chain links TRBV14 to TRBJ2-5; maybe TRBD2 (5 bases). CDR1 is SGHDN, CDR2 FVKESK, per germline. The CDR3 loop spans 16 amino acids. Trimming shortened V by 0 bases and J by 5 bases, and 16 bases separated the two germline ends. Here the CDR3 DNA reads TGTGCCAGCAGCCAAGAATTTACACGGGGTCGGGAGACCCAGTACTTC. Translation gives CASSQEFTRGRETQYF. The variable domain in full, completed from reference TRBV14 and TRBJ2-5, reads EAGVTQFPSHSVIEKGQTVTLRCDPISGHDNLYWYRRVMGKEIKFLLHFVKESKQDESGMPNNRFLAERTGGTYSTLKVQPAELEDSGVYFCASSQEFTRGRETQYFGPGTRLLVL.

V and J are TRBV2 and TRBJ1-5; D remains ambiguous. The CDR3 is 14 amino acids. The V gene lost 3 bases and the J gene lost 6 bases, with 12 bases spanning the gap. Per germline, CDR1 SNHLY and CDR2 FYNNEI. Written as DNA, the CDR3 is TGTGCCAGCAGTGACGCTTGGGAGACTCAGCCCCAGCATTTT. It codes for CASSDAWETQPQHF.